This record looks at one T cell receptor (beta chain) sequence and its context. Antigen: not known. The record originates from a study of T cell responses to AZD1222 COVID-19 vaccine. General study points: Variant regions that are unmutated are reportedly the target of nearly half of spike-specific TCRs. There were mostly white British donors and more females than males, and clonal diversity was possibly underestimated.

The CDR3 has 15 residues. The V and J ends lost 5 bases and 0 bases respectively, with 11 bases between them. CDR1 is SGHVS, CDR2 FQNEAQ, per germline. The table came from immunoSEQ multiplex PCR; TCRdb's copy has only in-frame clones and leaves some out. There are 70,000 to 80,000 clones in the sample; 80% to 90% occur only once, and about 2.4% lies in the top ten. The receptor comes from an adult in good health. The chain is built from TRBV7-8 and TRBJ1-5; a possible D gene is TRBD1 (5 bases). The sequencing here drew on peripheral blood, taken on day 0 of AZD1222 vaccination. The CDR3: CASSPRENSNQPQHF. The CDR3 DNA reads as TGTGCCAGCAGCCCCAGGGAAAATAGCAATCAGCCCCAGCATTTT.